These 31 T cell receptor beta chains were all obtained from the same sample, sequenced in a study of blood T cells in healthy people across ages. Together with a sample-barcoded 5' primer, a J-beta primer mix was included in a second PCR lasting about 6 to 12 cycles. From the 5' RACE reads, TCRdb called clonotypes with MiXCR, one entry per CDR3 protein. The sample consists of 600,000 to 1,000,000 distinct CDR3 sequences, about three fifths of them appearing once. Sequenced: blood. All receptors come from a man aged 25-40 years in good health.

This clonotype has only a few counts. The chain carries TRBV4-2 and TRBJ1-6; D perhaps matches TRBD1 (5 bases). The CDR3 is 19 residues long. Germline V gene data show CDR1 as LGHNA and CDR2 as YNFKEQ. The V and J ends lost 2 bases and 7 bases respectively, with 24 bases between them. The CDR3 DNA reads TGTGCCAGCAGCCAACCAGCCGACCAGGGTATCGCAATGAATTCACCCCTCCACTTT. As protein: CASSQPADQGIAMNSPLHF.

The DNA of the CDR3 is TGTGCCAGCAGCGTAGATGGGGCAAGGCTAGCGGGAGGGCCCCATACGCAGTATTTT. Translating it yields CASSVDGARLAGGPHTQYF. The genes are TRBV9 and TRBJ2-3; 12 bases line up with TRBD2. With 0 bases clipped from V and 7 bases from J, the junction kept 15 bases outside the gene matches. CDR1 SGDLS and CDR2 YYNGEE come from the germline V gene. CDR3 size: 19 residues.

V usage is TRBV6-2 or TRBV6-3 and J usage is TRBJ2-1; weak D call: TRBD2 (5 bases). Trimming took 6 bases from V and 0 from J, leaving 21 bases between them. Germline CDR1 is MNHEY and CDR2 is SVGEGT. The CDR3 contains 18 residues. CDR3 DNA: TGTGCCAGCAGCTTAGTGACTGGCGGGCCAAGCTCCTACAATGAGCAGTTCTTC. Protein sequence: CASSLVTGGPSSYNEQFF.

The rearrangement links TRBV5-5 to TRBJ1-2; 8 bases align to TRBD1. Unmatched junction bases numbered 8, after V lost 4 bases and J lost 3 bases. Germline V CDR1 and CDR2: SGHKS, YYEKEE (reference sequence). CDR3 length equals 15 residues. The CDR3 DNA reads as TGTGCCAGCAGCGTCCAGGGGGCGCGTGACTATGGCTACACCTTC. Its protein is CASSVQGARDYGYTF.

This clonotype has ten or more counts. This chain connects TRBV20-1 to TRBJ2-7; tentatively, D is TRBD1 (5 bases). CDR3 length: 14 amino acids. V shed 7 bases and J shed 0 bases, with 16 bases lying between them. Per germline, CDR1 DFQATT and CDR2 SNEGSKA (reference sequence). As DNA, the CDR3 is TGCAGTGTGGGTCGACAGTCCTTCTCCTACGAGCAGTACTTC. As protein: CSVGRQSFSYEQYF.

This clonotype occurred many times. CDR3 in DNA: TGTGCCATCAGTGACCCGGGAGGGGTTAGCAATGAGCAGTTCTTC. The encoded protein is CAISDPGGVSNEQFF. The rearrangement joins TRBV10-3 to TRBJ2-1; 8 bases map to TRBD2. Germline V gives CDR1 ENHRY, CDR2 SYGVKD. The CDR3 spans 15 residues. V dropped 3 bases and J dropped 6; count of bases not matched to a gene: 7.

The chain couples TRBV7-2 to TRBJ1-4, with TRBD1 identical over 7 bases. V was clipped by 5 bases and J by 7 bases; unmatched bases: 7. Germline V gives CDR1 SGHTA, CDR2 FQGNSA. This CDR3 comprises 14 residues. The DNA of the CDR3 is TGTGCCAGCAGCCGACAGGGCCAAGGTGAAAAACTGTTTTTT. Its translation is CASSRQGQGEKLFF.

The rearrangement uses TRBV9 and TRBJ1-4; 10 nucleotides match TRBD1. Germline CDR1 and CDR2: SGDLS and YYNGEE. V lost 3 bases to trimming and J lost 8 bases; unmatched junction nucleotides: 10. The length of the CDR3 is 16 residues. CDR3 in DNA: TGTGCCAGCAGCGCTGGGTACCGACAGGGGGCCGAAAAACTGTTTTTT. Encoded protein: CASSAGYRQGAEKLFF.

The chain carries TRBV19 and TRBJ2-1, with 7 bases matching TRBD1. V lost 5 bases to trimming and J lost 4 bases; unmatched junction nucleotides: 8. Germline loops: CDR1 LNHDA, CDR2 SQIVND (reference sequence). The CDR3 runs 15 residues. CDR3 DNA sequence: TGTGCCAGTAGTGTCGACAGGGATAGGTACAATGAGCAGTTCTTC. This encodes CASSVDRDRYNEQFF.

This clonotype was picked up a small number of times. The chain links TRBV15 to TRBJ1-1; D is unresolved. Germline-derived CDR1 and CDR2 are LNHNV and YYDKDF (reference sequence). The CDR3 is made up of 16 amino acids. V lost 0 bases, J lost 4 bases, and 15 bases lay in between. This chain's CDR3 is CATSREPLALGTEAFF. CDR3 DNA sequence: TGTGCCACCAGCAGAGAGCCTCTCGCGTTGGGCACTGAAGCTTTCTTT.

This chain links TRBV30 with TRBJ1-1, with unresolved D. The CDR3 has 12 residues. Trimming pared 2 bases from V and 4 bases from J, leaving 8 bases between. Germline values: CDR1 GTSNPN, CDR2 SVGIG (reference sequence). The chain's CDR3 is CAWSRRATEAFF. The CDR3 region has the DNA TGTGCCTGGAGTAGGAGGGCCACTGAAGCTTTCTTT.

This clonotype has more than one count but fewer than ten. The V call is TRBV20-1, the J call TRBJ2-5; maybe TRBD1 (5 bases). Trimming took off 0 bases at V and 1 base at J, with 9 bases between the two ends. Germline CDR1 and CDR2: DFQATT and SNEGSKA (reference sequence). This CDR3 is built from 14 residues. CDR3 residues: CSAREAGLQETQYF. CDR3 nucleotides: TGCAGTGCTAGAGAGGCAGGGCTCCAAGAGACCCAGTACTTC.

The chain joins TRBV11-2 to TRBJ2-1; D may be TRBD2 (5 bases). Germline loops: CDR1 SGHAT, CDR2 FQNNGV. This CDR3 contains 14 residues. V dropped 5 bases and J dropped 7 bases, with 15 bases sitting between them. CDR3 in amino acids: CASSRLRDGNEQFF. In nucleotides, the CDR3 is TGTGCCAGCAGCCGACTACGCGACGGGAATGAGCAGTTCTTC.

The rearrangement uses TRBV3-1 and TRBJ2-5, with 7 bases fitting TRBD2. V gave up 3 bases and J gave up 5 bases; unmatched junction bases: 12. Germline CDR1 and CDR2: LGHDT and YNNKEL (reference sequence). The length of the CDR3 is 16 residues. The DNA of the CDR3 is TGTGCCAGCAGCCACCGACTCTCTGCCGGGAGGGAGACCCAGTACTTC. Its translation: CASSHRLSAGRETQYF.

This chain joins TRBV11-2 and TRBJ2-1; no firm D call. Trimming took off 3 bases at V and 0 bases at J, with 9 bases between the two ends. Looked up from germline, CDR1 is SGHAT and CDR2 is FQNNGV. The CDR3 spans 15 residues. CDR3 residues: CASSFDPSSYNEQFF. The DNA for the CDR3 is TGTGCCAGCAGCTTTGACCCTAGCTCCTACAATGAGCAGTTCTTC. Looking up the rest from reference TRBV11-2 and TRBJ2-1 gives the full variable domain: EAGVAQSPRYKIIEKRQSVAFWCNPISGHATLYWYQQILGQGPKLLIQFQNNGVVDDSQLPKDRFSAERLKGVDSTLKIQPAKLEDSAVYLCASSFDPSSYNEQFFGPGTRLTVL.

For this clonotype: Mismatch with germline at one junction end may stem from a read error. The rearrangement joins TRBV12-3 or TRBV12-4 to TRBJ1-1; possibly TRBD1 for D (5 bases). This CDR3 is 15 amino acids long. CDR3 nucleotides: TGTGCCAGCAGTTTTGGGGCACGGGGAACCACTGAGGCTTTCTTT. Its translation: CASSFGARGTTEAFF.

Here the CDR3 DNA reads TGCAGCACCAGAAACGACAGGTCTGGGGCCAACGTCCTGACTTTC. It specifies CSTRNDRSGANVLTF. V is TRBV29-1 and J is TRBJ2-6; D is perhaps TRBD1 (6 bases). Trimming cost V 8 bases and J 1 base, with 15 bases left between them. Germline V gene lookup returns CDR1 SQVTM and CDR2 ANQGSEA. The CDR3 has 15 amino acids.

The chain has TRBV27 and TRBJ1-1; perhaps TRBD1 as D (6 bases). The germline V gene encodes CDR1 MNHEY and CDR2 SMNVEV (reference sequence). The CDR3 consists of 15 residues. V dropped 3 bases and J dropped 0 bases, with 11 bases sitting between them. The CDR3 coding sequence is TGTGCCAGCAGTTTCGGCGACAGGATGAACACTGAAGCTTTCTTT. It translates to CASSFGDRMNTEAFF.

J is TRBJ1-2 and V is TRBV14, with TRBD1 as a possible D gene (6 bases). From germline, CDR1 is SGHDN and CDR2 FVKESK. This CDR3 is built from 14 residues. Trimming took off 5 bases at V and 2 bases at J, with 12 bases between the two ends. This CDR3 reads CASSWDTKNYGYTF. The CDR3 DNA sequence: TGTGCCAGCAGCTGGGACACCAAAAACTATGGCTACACCTTC. Together with reference TRBV14 and TRBJ1-2, the CDR3 gives the full variable domain: EAGVTQFPSHSVIEKGQTVTLRCDPISGHDNLYWYRRVMGKEIKFLLHFVKESKQDESGMPNNRFLAERTGGTYSTLKVQPAELEDSGVYFCASSWDTKNYGYTFGSGTRLTVV.

The chain combines TRBV6-6 with TRBJ2-5, with 9 bases fitting TRBD1. The CDR3 runs to 14 residues. Germline V gene data show CDR1 as MNHNY and CDR2 as SVGAGI (reference sequence). After removal of 7 bases from V and 0 bases from J, the junction contained 3 bases not matched to a gene. CDR3 sequence reads: CASTRTGDQETQYF. CDR3 sequence (DNA): TGTGCCAGCACCAGGACAGGGGACCAAGAGACCCAGTACTTC.

The chain couples TRBV6-5 to TRBJ1-4; 9 nucleotides align to TRBD1. From germline, CDR1 is MNHEY and CDR2 SVGAGI. The CDR3 loop spans 15 amino acids. The V segment lost 3 bases and the J segment 8 bases; nucleotides outside the gene matches: 7. CDR3 DNA: TGTGCCAGCAGTTATGCCGGGACAGGGTCAGAAAAACTGTTTTTT. Encoded protein: CASSYAGTGSEKLFF.

This chain joins TRBV5-1 and TRBJ2-3, with D possibly called TRBD1 or TRBD2 (6 bases each). Germline CDR1 reads SGHRS; CDR2 reads YFSETQ. Trimming removed 2 bases from V and 1 base from J, with 14 bases in between. The CDR3 totals 16 residues. This CDR3 is CASSFARDTRTDTQYF. CDR3 nucleotides: TGCGCCAGCAGCTTCGCGCGGGACACCCGCACAGATACGCAGTATTTT.

The chain links TRBV12-3 or TRBV12-4 to TRBJ1-6; the D gene is possibly TRBD1 (5 bases). V lost 5 bases and J 9 bases, leaving 17 bases between the germline ends. The CDR3 length is 15 residues. The CDR3 sequence is CASSRQITSSSPLHF. In DNA, the CDR3 is TGTGCCAGCAGTCGACAGATAACGAGTAGTTCACCCCTCCACTTT.

On this clonotype itself: Given a much more abundant clone one base away, this may be a read error. The chain employs TRBV6-2 or TRBV6-3 and TRBJ2-7; TRBD1 aligns across 7 bases. Germline V gene lookup returns CDR1 MNHEY and CDR2 SVGEGT. With 6 bases clipped from V and 2 bases from J, the junction kept 4 bases outside the gene matches. The CDR3 runs to 13 residues. The CDR3 sequence is CASRRDRPYEQYF. The CDR3 DNA reads as TGTGCCAGCAGGAGGGACAGACCCTACGAGCAGTACTTC.

This clonotype appeared a few times. J is TRBJ1-2 and V is TRBV15, with TRBD1 matching 7 bases. V lost 1 base and J lost 9; bases outside the gene matches: 5. This CDR3 spans 13 amino acids. CDR1 and CDR2 from the germline V gene are LNHNV and YYDKDF (reference sequence). The CDR3 is CATSRVTGESYTF. CDR3 coding DNA: TGTGCCACCAGCAGAGTAACAGGGGAGAGCTACACCTTC. Variable domain in full (rest from reference TRBV15 and TRBJ1-2): DAMVIQNPRYQVTQFGKPVTLSCSQTLNHNVMYWYQQKSSQAPKLLFHYYDKDFNNEADTPDNFQSRRPNTSFCFLDIRSPGLGDTAMYLCATSRVTGESYTFGSGTRLTVV.

V and J are TRBV6-5 and TRBJ1-2; D may be TRBD1 (6 bases). The germline gives CDR1 MNHEY, CDR2 SVGAGI. This CDR3 is 16 amino acids long. Deletions cut 2 bases from V and 5 bases from J, with 18 bases between. CDR3 residues: CASSYLIQGPFYGYTF. The DNA for the CDR3 is TGTGCCAGCAGTTACCTAATACAGGGCCCCTTTTATGGCTACACCTTC.

This clonotype was found many times. V gene TRBV20-1 combines with J gene TRBJ2-7; 7 bases map to TRBD2. The CDR3 runs to 13 residues. V lost 2 bases and J lost 3; bases outside the gene matches: 4. Germline V gene data show CDR1 as DFQATT and CDR2 as SNEGSKA (reference sequence). The CDR3 sequence is CSARRLAGYEQYF. The CDR3 coding sequence is TGCAGTGCTAGAAGGTTAGCGGGCTACGAGCAGTACTTC.

This rearrangement joins TRBV2 to TRBJ1-5, with D hard to call. Trimming stripped 0 bases from V and 0 bases from J, with 6 bases between. This CDR3 has 15 residues. Germline V CDR1 and CDR2: SNHLY, FYNNEI. DNA for the CDR3: TGTGCCAGCAGTGAAGCGCGAGTTAGCAATCAGCCCCAGCATTTT. It encodes CASSEARVSNQPQHF.

V gene TRBV9 combines with J gene TRBJ2-7, with 7 bases identical to TRBD1. Germline lookup yields CDR1 SGDLS and CDR2 YYNGEE. This CDR3 comprises 16 residues. V lost 4 bases to trimming and J lost 0 bases; unmatched junction nucleotides: 10. CDR3 DNA sequence: TGTGCCAGCAGCACCCACCCTGGGGACAGCTCCTACGAGCAGTACTTC. Translation gives CASSTHPGDSSYEQYF.

The rearrangement uses TRBV7-2 and TRBJ2-1; D is unclear. CDR1 and CDR2 (germline): SGHTA, FQGNSA. The CDR3 consists of 14 residues. The germline V and J ends were trimmed by 5 bases and 8 bases, with 16 bases remaining between them. The CDR3 protein is CASSLSGASHEQFF. The CDR3 DNA sequence: TGTGCCAGCAGCCTTAGTGGAGCCTCCCATGAGCAGTTCTTC. Full variable domain (outside the CDR3, taken from reference TRBV7-2 and TRBJ2-1): GAGVSQSPSNKVTEKGKDVELRCDPISGHTALYWYRQSLGQGLEFLIYFQGNSAPDKSGLPSDRFSAERTGGSVSTLTIQRTQQEDSAVYLCASSLSGASHEQFFGPGTRLTVL.

The chain carries TRBV12-3 or TRBV12-4 and TRBJ1-1, with D hard to call. V lost 4 bases and J 11 bases, leaving 20 bases between the germline ends. This CDR3 has 14 amino acids. CDR3 DNA sequence: TGTGCCAGCAGTTCGGTAGAAAAGGGAGGTAATGCTTTCTTT. Translating gives CASSSVEKGGNAFF.